This paragraph covers one T cell receptor beta chain sequence. Its antigen remains unknown. The record originates from a study of OX40 agonist ivuxolimab in advanced cancers. Study information: Patients received ivuxolimab, an intravenous treatment, every 2 weeks at 0.01 to 10 mg/kg. Partial responses were recorded for three patients, including one with hepatocellular carcinoma and two with cutaneous melanoma.

Findings of the study overall: In CD8+ T cells, expanded clones were on average more numerous than in CD4+. Clonal expansion from baseline to week 6 occurred in both CD4+ and CD8+ T cells.

Germline CDR1 and CDR2: MNHEY and SVGAGI. This CDR3 is built from 12 residues. The ends were cut back, 6 bases at V and 4 bases at J, with 8 bases in the middle. Measured with immunoSEQ multiplex PCR; TCRdb has only the in-frame clones, and not every one. The repertoire holds 65,000 to 90,000 clones, with 88% as singletons. This chain joins TRBV6-5 and TRBJ2-3; D is perhaps TRBD1 (5 bases). The material was CD4+ or CD8+ T cells sorted from blood, obtained in a trial of the OX40 agonist ivuxolimab. This receptor was obtained from an adult with an advanced solid tumor such as melanoma, head and neck, liver or kidney cancer. Here the CDR3 reads CASRTASDTQYF. CDR3 nucleotide sequence: TGTGCCAGCAGGACAGCCTCAGATACGCAGTATTTT.